This TCR beta chain was observed in a study of T cell changes during pregnancy in multiple sclerosis. CDR1 MNHNS and CDR2 SASEGT come from the germline V gene. The CDR3 is 15 residues long. V was pared by 3 bases and J by 15 bases, with 9 bases of the junction left unmatched. Method: immunoSEQ multiplex PCR; TCRdb's copy keeps in-frame clones and lacks some. This repertoire shows tens of thousands of clones, roughly 93% found once; its top ten account for roughly 1.4%. Sequencing was performed on peripheral blood, taken in the third trimester of pregnancy. The chain couples TRBV6-1 to TRBJ2-3; 16 positions match TRBD2. This clonotype originated in a female donor with multiple sclerosis, enrolled in a pregnancy study. The CDR3 sequence: CASSEGTSGGALPYF. DNA for the CDR3: TGTGCCAGCAGTGAGGGGACTAGCGGGGGGGCCCTTCCCTATTTT.